One sample yielded the 18 T cell receptor beta chains listed below, sequenced in a study of T-cell reconstitution after alpha-beta-depleted transplantation in children. It was with unique molecular identifiers that the TCRbeta library was prepared. Via MiXCR, TCRdb re-called the PCR reads, giving one row per CDR3 protein. The sample carries about 540,000 distinct CDR3 sequences, around 19% recorded once. The input for sequencing was PBMCs from the stem cell graft donor, taken from the stem cell graft. All receptors derive from a human donor who donated a stem cell graft to a child with acute lymphoblastic leukemia.

The chain joins TRBV9 to TRBJ2-7; D ambiguous. CDR3 size: 11 residues. Germline values: CDR1 SGDLS, CDR2 YYNGEE. V dropped 3 bases and J dropped 6 bases, with 7 bases sitting between them. This CDR3 reads CASSDLGEQYF. The DNA for the CDR3 is TGTGCCAGCAGCGACCTAGGCGAGCAGTACTTC.

This clonotype was detected a few times. This sequence joins TRBV20-1 and TRBJ2-5, with D possibly TRBD2 on 6 matching bases. The CDR3 spans 15 residues. Trimming removed 2 bases at V and 2 bases at J, with 15 bases between. From germline, CDR1 is DFQATT and CDR2 SNEGSKA (reference sequence). The CDR3: CSARRGTVPQETQYF. The CDR3 DNA reads as TGCAGTGCTAGACGCGGGACGGTGCCACAAGAGACCCAGTACTTC.

This clonotype was found a few times. V is TRBV5-1 and J is TRBJ2-2; maybe TRBD2 (6 bases). Germline loops: CDR1 SGHRS, CDR2 YFSETQ. Trimming took 1 base from V and 5 from J, leaving 21 bases between them. The CDR3 has 18 amino acids. The CDR3 is CASSLFSLGGTRTGELFF. The DNA of the CDR3 is TGCGCCAGCAGCTTGTTCTCCTTAGGAGGGACGAGAACCGGGGAGCTGTTTTTT.

This chain links TRBV20-1 with TRBJ2-7, with TRBD1 matching over 11 bases. The CDR3 consists of 14 residues. J was trimmed by 2 bases and V by 5 bases; bases with no gene match: 5. CDR1 DFQATT and CDR2 SNEGSKA come from the germline V gene (reference sequence). CDR3 amino acids: CSAAPGQGAYEQYF. CDR3 nucleotides: TGCAGTGCTGCGCCGGGACAGGGGGCCTACGAGCAGTACTTC.

This clonotype occurred a few times. The chain uses TRBV7-9 and TRBJ1-6; 7 bases are a match to TRBD1. Germline CDR1 is SEHNR and CDR2 is FQNEAQ (reference sequence). This CDR3 is built from 15 residues. J lost 7 bases, V lost 3 bases, and 6 bases had no gene match. The CDR3 DNA reads TGTGCCAGCAGCTTGACGAGACAGGGAAATTCACCCCTCCACTTT. It translates to CASSLTRQGNSPLHF.

In DNA, the CDR3 is TGTGCCAGCAGCTGGGACTTGGATGGAGGCTACGAGCAGTACTTC. It translates to CASSWDLDGGYEQYF. This chain joins TRBV5-4 and TRBJ2-7; perhaps TRBD2 as D (6 bases). The CDR3 covers 15 residues. The germline V gene encodes CDR1 SGHNT and CDR2 YYREEE (reference sequence). The V and J ends lost 3 bases and 3 bases respectively, with 16 bases between them.

The table lists this clonotype with many counts. The chain joins TRBV7-9 to TRBJ2-7, with 8 bases that match TRBD2. This CDR3 has 15 amino acids. Germline V gene data show CDR1 as SEHNR and CDR2 as FQNEAQ (reference sequence). J gave up 3 bases and V 5 bases, and 9 bases lay outside the gene matches. In DNA form, the CDR3 reads TGTGCCAGCAGCAGCGCCCCAGCGGGAGACTACGAGCAGTACTTC. Translation: CASSSAPAGDYEQYF. Using reference TRBV7-9 and TRBJ2-7 for the parts outside the CDR3, the full variable domain is DTGVSQNPRHKITKRGQNVTFRCDPISEHNRLYWYRQTLGQGPEFLTYFQNEAQLEKSRLLSDRFSAERPKGSFSTLEIQRTEQGDSAMYLCASSSAPAGDYEQYFGPGTRLTVT.

In its sample, this clonotype was seen a few times. The chain is built from TRBV2 and TRBJ1-4; D gene unclear. The germline gives CDR1 SNHLY, CDR2 FYNNEI. The CDR3 contains 14 residues. V was trimmed by 6 bases and J by 0 bases, leaving 8 bases between them. CDR3 protein: CASRPGPTNEKLFF. CDR3 bases: TGTGCCAGCAGACCGGGTCCAACTAATGAAAAACTGTTTTTT.

Only a few counts were recorded for this clonotype. The V gene is TRBV14, the J gene TRBJ2-1, with 10 bases lining up with TRBD2. The junction had 5 bases not matched to a gene; V was cut back by 1 base and J by 5 bases. The CDR3 is 16 amino acids. Germline CDR1 SGHDN, CDR2 FVKESK. The DNA for the CDR3 is TGTGCCAGCAGCCAAGTTAGCGGGAGGAGAAACAATGAGCAGTTCTTC. Its translation: CASSQVSGRRNNEQFF.

This chain uses TRBV18 with TRBJ1-5; TRBD1 is a possible D gene (6 bases). CDR3 size: 14 residues. Germline CDR1 is KGHSH and CDR2 is LQKENI. V was trimmed by 1 base and J by 6 bases, leaving 10 bases between them. CDR3 protein: CASSPQRGGQPQHF. The CDR3 DNA follows: TGTGCCAGCTCACCACAGAGGGGGGGTCAGCCCCAGCATTTT.

V usage is TRBV20-1 and J usage is TRBJ2-5; TRBD1 is a possible D gene (6 bases). From germline, CDR1 is DFQATT and CDR2 SNEGSKA (reference sequence). Between the trimmed V and J ends, which lost 5 bases and 2 bases, there was a span of 15 bases. This CDR3 comprises 14 residues. The CDR3 bases are TGCAGTGCTGGACAGTTAAGGGGTCAAGAGACCCAGTACTTC. Translation: CSAGQLRGQETQYF.

This clonotype was seen only a few times. The chain joins TRBV9 to TRBJ2-3; D is possibly TRBD2 (5 bases). The CDR3 loop spans 14 amino acids. Per the germline V gene, CDR1 is SGDLS and CDR2 is YYNGEE. V shed 1 base and J shed 4 bases, with 10 bases lying between them. This chain's CDR3 is CASSVRGYADTQYF. CDR3 DNA: TGTGCCAGCAGCGTAAGAGGGTATGCAGATACGCAGTATTTT.

This clonotype turned up a few times. The chain has TRBV12-3 or TRBV12-4 and TRBJ2-1; 10 bases match TRBD2. Trimming cost V 5 bases and J 4 bases; bases outside gene matches: 8. The CDR3 is 16 residues long. CDR3 DNA sequence: TGTGCCAGCAGTCCGACTACTAGCGGGACGTACAATGAGCAGTTCTTC. Protein sequence: CASSPTTSGTYNEQFF.

The chain has TRBV2 and TRBJ2-1, with a tentative D call TRBD2 (6 bases). Trimming shortened V by 7 bases and J by 4 bases, and 11 bases separated the two germline ends. This CDR3 comprises 13 residues. Germline values: CDR1 SNHLY, CDR2 FYNNEI. The CDR3 here is CASKAGLYNEQFF. CDR3 DNA: TGTGCCAGCAAGGCGGGACTTTACAATGAGCAGTTCTTC.

This clonotype was recorded once. This sequence joins TRBV25-1 and TRBJ2-7; D remains ambiguous. From germline, CDR1 is MGHDK and CDR2 SYGVNS. The CDR3 spans 12 residues. V lost 3 bases, J lost 3 bases, and 6 bases lay in between. The CDR3 region has the DNA TGTGCCAGCAGTGACCAAGTCTACGAGCAGTACTTC. It is translated as CASSDQVYEQYF.

There are a few counts of this clonotype. J is TRBJ2-7 and V is TRBV10-2, with TRBD2 matching over 9 bases. The CDR3 has 16 residues. V trimming: 7 bases; J trimming: 5 bases; junction bases outside the gene matches: 15. Germline assignment: CDR1 WSHSY and CDR2 SAAADI. The CDR3 sequence: CASISRAGGLGDEQYF. CDR3 nucleotide sequence: TGCGCCAGCATATCGAGAGCGGGAGGCCTGGGGGACGAGCAGTACTTC.

The chain has TRBV18 and TRBJ2-1; D perhaps matches TRBD2 (6 bases). The CDR3 length is 14 residues. Germline CDR1 reads KGHSH; CDR2 reads LQKENI. The germline V and J ends were trimmed by 5 bases and 7 bases, with 15 bases remaining between them. The CDR3 nucleotides are TGTGCCAGCTCATCGGGTGGGAGGCAGAATGAGCAGTTCTTC. Translated: CASSSGGRQNEQFF.

This clonotype was observed a handful of times. The CDR3 nucleotides read TGTGCCAGCAGTGAAAGAACTAGCGGGAGGGCTGGAAATGAGCAGTTCTTC. Amino acids: CASSERTSGRAGNEQFF. The V call is TRBV6-1, the J call TRBJ2-1, with 13 bases matching TRBD2. The V segment lost 2 bases and the J segment 7 bases; nucleotides outside the gene matches: 8. CDR1 MNHNS and CDR2 SASEGT come from the germline V gene. CDR3 length: 17 amino acids.